This T cell receptor (beta chain) was captured by sequencing in a study of T cells in Graves' hyperthyroidism and ophthalmopathy. Looking at the study overall: Once the initial diagnosis was made, peripheral blood was obtained before any treatment. General observations from the study: The blood repertoire included most of the expanded thyroid clonotypes above 0.001. Before onset, ophthalmopathy was predicted by the model a median around 6.2 months earlier.

With 6 bases removed from V and 3 bases from J, the gap between germline ends came to 11 bases. This CDR3 spans 13 amino acids. Germline CDR1 reads KGHSH; CDR2 reads LQKENI. TCR beta CDR3 regions were amplified from RNA transcripts. The study used the HTBI primer set for a first-round RT-PCR of the TCR CDR3. TCRdb re-called the multiplex PCR reads with MiXCR, one entry per CDR3 protein. The sample consists of 700,000 or so distinct CDR3 sequences, around 13% of them appearing once. This clonotype was detected ten times or more. Its antigen is unknown. Clinical symptoms, serum thyroxine, TRAb, thyroid ultrasound and orbital computed tomography informed diagnoses.

The receptor was isolated from a woman aged 50 to 60 with Graves' ophthalmopathy. This chain links TRBV18 with TRBJ1-2; a weak D match, TRBD1 (6 bases). Sequencing used blood. This chain's CDR3 is CASSGTLDYGYTF. The CDR3 nucleotides read TGTGCCAGCTCGGGGACACTAGACTATGGCTACACCTTC.